This TCR beta chain was sequenced during a study of T-cell memory formation after mild COVID-19. As for the study in general: Largely donor-specific TCR clusters were found. Notes on the study in general: Pre-infection memory carried some responding clones, suggesting that cross-reactive memory joined. SARS-CoV-2 specificity of second-wave clones peaking day 37 was unconfirmed.

TCRdb fed the 5' RACE reads into MiXCR, producing one record per CDR3 protein. The sample yields 250,000 to 300,000 distinct CDR3 sequences, roughly 15% seen once. Turning to this clonotype: As yet, its antigen is unknown.

V dropped 8 bases and J dropped 9 bases, with 17 bases sitting between them. Germline V CDR1 and CDR2: MNHEY, SVGEGT. The CDR3 covers 13 residues. The chain couples TRBV6-2 or TRBV6-3 to TRBJ1-5; D not certain. The receptor was isolated from a man aged 18 to 29 who had mild COVID-19 (a few samples of this study predate the infection). Cell type and time point are not known. The material sequenced was PBMCs or a T cell subset sorted from them (not recorded which). The CDR3 DNA reads TGTGCCAGCTCCCCCACGGGAGGACTGCCCCAGCATTTT. It specifies CASSPTGGLPQHF.